A single sample is the source of the 24 T cell receptor beta chains below, sequenced in a study of cytomegalovirus exposure and HLA in healthy donors (dated by TCRdb to 2017 to 2019). Library preparation used the immunoSEQ multiplex PCR assay. For the multiplex PCR, a mixture combining 60 forward primers for TCR Vbeta segments and 13 reverse primers for TCR Jbeta segments was used. This immuneACCESS table, as held by TCRdb, lists in-frame sequences with V and J called but not all clones. Of the missing ones, under half trace to an unresolved V gene in checked studies; the others have no known cause. The sample yields 170,000 or so clones; approximately 84% were counted once. Of the sample, around 5% falls within the top ten clones. The sample comprised PBMCs. All receptors come from a girl aged 5 to 17 in good health and CMV-seropositive.

V usage is TRBV7-2 and J usage is TRBJ2-1, with D perhaps TRBD2 (6 bases). CDR1 is SGHTA and CDR2 is FQGNSA in the germline V gene. The V end lost 2 bases, the J end lost 10 bases, and 12 bases lay between the germline ends. The CDR3 consists of 13 residues. The CDR3 spells CASSLMWRGEQFF. CDR3 nucleotides: TGTGCCAGCAGCTTAATGTGGCGGGGAGAGCAGTTCTTC.

The chain has TRBV6-1 and TRBJ1-5; 7 bases are shared with TRBD1. CDR1 and CDR2 from the germline V gene are MNHNS and SASEGT. The CDR3 sequence is 17 residues long. With V trimmed by 4 bases and J by 0 bases, 9 bases remained unmatched. The CDR3: CASSADRRHFSNQPQHF. DNA of the CDR3: TGTGCCAGCAGTGCGGACAGGCGTCATTTTAGCAATCAGCCCCAGCATTTT.

The table lists this clone with a count of one. This sequence joins TRBV7-2 and TRBJ2-2; 9 bases map to TRBD2. CDR1 is SGHTA and CDR2 is FQGNSA in the germline V gene. This CDR3 is built from 18 residues. V was pared by 3 bases and J by 4 bases, with 12 bases of the junction left unmatched. In DNA, the CDR3 is TGTGCCAGCAGCTTTGTGGGCGGGGGGGCCTGGGGCACCGGGGAGCTGTTTTTT. Protein: CASSFVGGGAWGTGELFF.

The chain couples TRBV11-3 to TRBJ2-1; possible D gene TRBD2, 5 bases. Looked up from germline, CDR1 is SGHNT and CDR2 is YENEEA. V lost 5 bases to trimming and J lost 7 bases, with 12 bases between them. CDR3 length: 13 amino acids. The DNA of the CDR3 is TGTGCCAGCAGCCCTTGGACGGGAAATGAGCAGTTCTTC. Translation gives CASSPWTGNEQFF. The full variable domain, its missing parts supplied by reference TRBV11-3 and TRBJ2-1, is EAGVVQSPRYKIIEKKQPVAFWCNPISGHNTLYWYLQNLGQGPELLIRYENEEAVDDSQLPKDRFSAERLKGVDSTLKIQPAELGDSAVYLCASSPWTGNEQFFGPGTRLTVL.

The rearrangement uses TRBV2 and TRBJ1-4, with D unresolved. This CDR3 comprises 14 residues. The ends were cut back, 3 bases at V and 7 bases at J, with 12 bases in the middle. Germline loops: CDR1 SNHLY, CDR2 FYNNEI. This chain's CDR3 is CASSDERWGEKLFF. In DNA, the CDR3 is TGTGCCAGCAGTGACGAGCGGTGGGGTGAAAAACTGTTTTTT.

V and J are TRBV6-5 and TRBJ2-7; maybe TRBD2 (6 bases). Germline V gives CDR1 MNHEY, CDR2 SVGAGI. Trimming shortened V by 6 bases and J by 6 bases, and 9 bases separated the two germline ends. The CDR3 runs to 11 residues. CDR3 sequence: CASSPGGEQYF. CDR3 coding DNA: TGTGCCAGCAGCCCCGGGGGCGAGCAGTACTTC.

The rearrangement uses TRBV6-5 and TRBJ1-1; 7 nucleotides agree with TRBD1. Germline CDR1 reads MNHEY; CDR2 reads SVGAGI. V shed 6 bases and J 4 bases; nucleotides not matched to a gene: 8. There are 14 residues in the CDR3. CDR3 amino acids: CASRPTGAPTEAFF. The CDR3 region has the DNA TGTGCCAGCAGACCTACAGGGGCCCCCACTGAAGCTTTCTTT.

This clone showed up just a few times. V usage is TRBV12-5 and J usage is TRBJ2-5; 9 nucleotides match TRBD1. Germline CDR1 reads LGHNT; CDR2 reads FRNRAP. V dropped 4 bases and J dropped 5; count of bases not matched to a gene: 14. The CDR3 length is 17 residues. The CDR3 loop is CASGSRTGDAPGETQYF. The CDR3 DNA reads TGTGCTAGTGGTTCCCGGACAGGGGATGCCCCAGGGGAGACCCAGTACTTC.

This rearrangement joins TRBV5-1 to TRBJ1-2, with a tentative D call TRBD1 (5 bases). Germline V gene sequence: CDR1 SGHRS, CDR2 YFSETQ. Trimming pared 0 bases from V and 7 bases from J, leaving 13 bases between. This CDR3 has 14 amino acids. The CDR3 region is CASSLVPAQGGYTF. In DNA, the CDR3 is TGCGCCAGCAGCTTGGTTCCAGCCCAGGGTGGCTACACCTTC.

The chain joins TRBV27 to TRBJ1-4; tentative D call: TRBD1 (6 bases). CDR1 is MNHEY and CDR2 is SMNVEV in the germline V gene (reference sequence). Trimming pared 6 bases from V and 10 bases from J, leaving 12 bases between. CDR3 length: 12 amino acids. CDR3 bases: TGTGCCAGCAGACGGGGGGGCGGAAAACTGTTTTTT. It translates to CASRRGGGKLFF.

The chain has TRBV5-4 and TRBJ2-7; 12 nucleotides agree with TRBD1. Per the germline V gene, CDR1 is SGHNT and CDR2 is YYREEE (reference sequence). CDR3 length: 15 amino acids. Trimming at V came to 4 bases and at J to 7 bases, leaving 9 bases not matched to a gene. Here the CDR3 reads CASSLPGQGAQEQYF. In nucleotides, the CDR3 is TGTGCCAGCAGCCTGCCGGGACAGGGGGCTCAGGAGCAGTACTTC.

V is TRBV6-1 and J is TRBJ2-5; possible D gene TRBD1, 6 bases. The germline V gene encodes CDR1 MNHNS and CDR2 SASEGT. Trimming stripped 1 base from V and 4 bases from J, with 10 bases between. CDR3 length equals 14 residues. The CDR3: CASSEDRVVETQYF. DNA of the CDR3: TGTGCCAGCAGTGAAGACAGGGTGGTAGAGACCCAGTACTTC.

This sequence joins TRBV7-2 and TRBJ2-3, with 9 bases identical to TRBD2. The CDR3 has 16 residues. Trimming cost V 1 base and J 2 bases; bases outside gene matches: 4. Germline V gene lookup returns CDR1 SGHTA and CDR2 FQGNSA. DNA for the CDR3: TGTGCCAGCAGCTTAGTGTTAGCGGGGGCCACAGATACGCAGTATTTT. Its protein product is CASSLVLAGATDTQYF.

The J gene is TRBJ1-2, the V gene TRBV19; a weak D match, TRBD1 (5 bases). The CDR3 spans 15 residues. The germline CDR1 and CDR2 sequences are LNHDA and SQIVND (reference sequence). Trimming took off 4 bases at V and 1 base at J, with 13 bases between the two ends. CDR3 loop: CASSSRGGGNYGYTF. The DNA of the CDR3 is TGTGCCAGTAGTAGCCGCGGGGGTGGTAACTATGGCTACACCTTC.

The chain is built from TRBV5-4 and TRBJ1-1; no definite D call. The CDR3 extends over 14 amino acids. Germline CDR1 SGHNT, CDR2 YYREEE (reference sequence). V was trimmed by 3 bases and J by 7 bases, leaving 16 bases between them. The DNA for the CDR3 is TGTGCCAGCAGCTGGCGCTTTGAGGAGGGTGAAGCTTTCTTT. It codes for CASSWRFEEGEAFF. The full variable domain, with the rest looked up from reference TRBV5-4 and TRBJ1-1, is ETGVTQSPTHLIKTRGQQVTLRCSSQSGHNTVSWYQQALGQGPQFIFQYYREEENGRGNFPPRFSGLQFPNYSSELNVNALELDDSALYLCASSWRFEEGEAFFGQGTRLTVV.

CDR3 DNA: TGTGCCAGCAGCTCTTGGGACAGGGGTCTCTATACGCAGTATTTT. Protein product: CASSSWDRGLYTQYF. This chain uses TRBV7-3 with TRBJ2-3; TRBD1 matches at 10 bases. The trim removed 4 bases at V and 7 bases at J, leaving 8 bases unmatched. Germline values: CDR1 SGHTA, CDR2 FQGTGA. The CDR3 contains 15 residues.

V and J are TRBV2 and TRBJ1-1; 8 bases match TRBD1. Trimming took 10 bases from V and 3 from J; bases not matched to a gene: 7. This CDR3 is built from 13 residues. CDR1 and CDR2 (germline): SNHLY, FYNNEI. CDR3 sequence reads: CANPGQGYTEAFF. CDR3 nucleotides: TGTGCCAACCCCGGACAGGGTTACACTGAAGCTTTCTTT.

The chain combines TRBV19 with TRBJ2-5; a possible D gene is TRBD1 (6 bases). V was cut by 3 bases and J by 2 bases, with 13 bases left in between. The germline V gene encodes CDR1 LNHDA and CDR2 SQIVND (reference sequence). The CDR3 is 15 residues long. The CDR3 spells CASSIGDRNQETQYF. CDR3 bases: TGTGCCAGTAGTATCGGTGACAGGAATCAAGAGACCCAGTACTTC.

The V call is TRBV2, the J call TRBJ1-2; 7 bases map to TRBD1. There are 15 residues in the CDR3. Per the germline V gene, CDR1 is SNHLY and CDR2 is FYNNEI. J was trimmed by 8 bases and V by 9 bases; bases with no gene match: 18. The chain's CDR3 is CASQKIQGSRVGYTF. The DNA of the CDR3 is TGTGCCAGTCAGAAAATACAGGGGAGCCGGGTAGGCTACACCTTC.

The rearrangement uses TRBV7-6 and TRBJ1-3; D remains unclear. V lost 0 bases, J lost 1 base, and 7 bases lay in between. CDR3 length: 15 amino acids. CDR1 and CDR2 from the germline V gene are SGHVS and FNYEAQ. The CDR3: CASSLAARSGNTIYF. In nucleotides, the CDR3 is TGTGCCAGCAGCTTAGCGGCCCGATCTGGAAACACCATATATTTT.

V usage is TRBV7-8 and J usage is TRBJ1-3, with D unclear. V lost 5 bases and J 4 bases, leaving 12 bases between the germline ends. The V gene's germline CDR1 is SGHVS and CDR2 FQNEAQ. This CDR3 is built from 14 residues. CDR3 sequence (DNA): TGTGCCAGCAGCCCCACATGGTACGGAAACACCATATATTTT. Its translation is CASSPTWYGNTIYF.

Note on this clone: The same CDR3 can be traced to other DNA sequences in this sample. V and J are TRBV27 and TRBJ1-2; 7 bases match TRBD1. The junction had 3 bases not matched to a gene; V was cut back by 6 bases and J by 2 bases. CDR1 and CDR2 from the germline V gene are MNHEY and SMNVEV (reference sequence). This CDR3 is 13 amino acids long. The CDR3 region has the DNA TGTGCCAGCAGCTTGACAGGGAACTATGGCTACACCTTC. Its translation is CASSLTGNYGYTF.

The chain uses TRBV25-1 and TRBJ1-5; no reliable D call. The CDR3 has 16 amino acids. Germline CDR1 is MGHDK and CDR2 is SYGVNS. V shed 1 base and J shed 1 base, with 11 bases lying between them. The DNA of the CDR3 is TGTGCCAGCAGTGAATCGGGGTGGGAAAGCAATCAGCCCCAGCATTTT. This encodes CASSESGWESNQPQHF.

This chain links TRBV18 with TRBJ1-2; D is uncertain. This CDR3 is built from 14 residues. Germline CDR1 and CDR2: KGHSH and LQKENI. With 0 bases removed from V and 4 bases from J, the gap between germline ends came to 9 bases. CDR3 amino acids: CASSPPYTLYGYTF. Here the CDR3 DNA reads TGTGCCAGCTCACCACCGTACACCCTCTATGGCTACACCTTC.